These 12 T cell receptor beta chains originate from one sample sequenced in a study of cytomegalovirus exposure and HLA in healthy donors. Repertoires were generated with immunoSEQ multiplex PCR, while TCRdb's copy carries only in-frame clones and drops some. There are 200,000 or so clones in the sample; over 65% occur only once, and under 7.5% lies in the top ten. The sequenced material came from PBMCs. The receptors were gathered from a man aged 18 to 29 in good health and CMV-seropositive.

The chain joins TRBV29-1 to TRBJ2-4; no clear D. Trimming took 7 bases from V and 0 from J, leaving 16 bases between them. The germline gives CDR1 SQVTM, CDR2 ANQGSEA. The CDR3 is made up of 15 amino acids. Here the CDR3 reads CSAANTLEAKNIQYF. The CDR3 DNA sequence: TGCAGCGCCGCCAACACCCTAGAAGCCAAAAACATTCAGTACTTC. The entire variable domain, with the rest obtained from reference TRBV29-1 and TRBJ2-4, is as follows: SAVISQKPSRDICQRGTSLTIQCQVDSQVTMMFWYRQQPGQSLTLIATANQGSEATYESGFVIDKFPISRPNLTFSTLTVSNMSPEDSSIYLCSAANTLEAKNIQYFGAGTRLSVL.

V and J are TRBV4-1 and TRBJ2-7; 9 nucleotides agree with TRBD2. This CDR3 is 16 amino acids long. The germline gives CDR1 MGHRA, CDR2 YSYEKL. The trim removed 2 bases at V and 3 bases at J, leaving 8 bases unmatched. CDR3 sequence reads: CASSQHFSGSVYEQYF. CDR3 nucleotides: TGCGCCAGCAGCCAACACTTTAGCGGGAGTGTCTACGAGCAGTACTTC.

The gene calls are TRBV13 and TRBJ2-7, with 11 bases identical to TRBD1. This CDR3 has 14 residues. The germline gives CDR1 PRHDT, CDR2 FYEKMQ (reference sequence). V dropped 3 bases and J dropped 7; count of bases not matched to a gene: 5. The DNA of the CDR3 is TGTGCCAGCAGCTTTTCGGACAGGGGGCTTGAGCAGTACTTC. Protein sequence: CASSFSDRGLEQYF.

This clone came up a few times. The V and J genes are TRBV5-4 and TRBJ1-2; 8 bases match TRBD1. The junction had 9 bases not matched to a gene; V was cut back by 4 bases and J by 4 bases. The V gene's germline CDR1 is SGHNT and CDR2 YYREEE (reference sequence). This CDR3 is 15 amino acids long. The CDR3 region has the DNA TGTGCCAGCAGCGGAACGAGGACAGGGAGCTATGGCTACACCTTC. Protein product: CASSGTRTGSYGYTF.

The V call is TRBV10-3, the J call TRBJ1-1, with TRBD1 matching over 10 bases. Germline V CDR1 and CDR2: ENHRY, SYGVKD. The trim removed 6 bases at V and 0 bases at J, leaving 4 bases unmatched. The CDR3 extends over 15 amino acids. Written as DNA, the CDR3 is TGTGCCATCAGAGACAGGGGGCGCGTGAACACTGAAGCTTTCTTT. Translating it yields CAIRDRGRVNTEAFF.

The chain joins TRBV30 to TRBJ2-7; 7 positions match TRBD1. Losses at the gene ends were 3 bases for V and 7 bases for J; bases not matched to a gene: 9. This CDR3 is 13 amino acids long. Germline assignment: CDR1 GTSNPN and CDR2 SVGIG (reference sequence). This CDR3 is CAWSPGTATEQYF. CDR3 nucleotide sequence: TGTGCCTGGAGCCCCGGGACAGCGACTGAGCAGTACTTC.

CDR3 region: CASSLLQGGETQYF. The DNA of the CDR3 is TGTGCCAGCTCCCTCCTCCAGGGTGGAGAGACCCAGTACTTC. V usage is TRBV18 and J usage is TRBJ2-5, with D possibly matching TRBD1 (5 bases). Germline CDR1 is KGHSH and CDR2 is LQKENI. There are 14 residues in the CDR3. Trimming removed 6 bases from V and 4 bases from J, with 15 bases in between.

J is TRBJ1-1 and V is TRBV6-5, with unresolved D. CDR1 is MNHEY, CDR2 SVGAGI, per germline. The CDR3 runs 16 residues. Trimming removed 2 bases from V and 1 base from J, with 14 bases in between. The CDR3 region has the DNA TGTGCCAGCAGTTACAAGTCCGGGATCGAGAACACTGAAGCTTTCTTT. As protein: CASSYKSGIENTEAFF.

The J gene is TRBJ2-1, the V gene TRBV30; 11 nucleotides agree with TRBD2. Germline CDR1 reads GTSNPN; CDR2 reads SVGIG (reference sequence). The CDR3 totals 14 residues. Unmatched junction bases numbered 6, after V lost 5 bases and J lost 6 bases. The CDR3 nucleotides are TGTGCCTGGGTTAGCGGGAGGGCGGCCAATGAGCAGTTCTTC. It translates to CAWVSGRAANEQFF.

The rearrangement uses TRBV27 and TRBJ2-7, with D uncertain. The CDR3 is made up of 13 amino acids. The germline V and J ends were trimmed by 1 base and 2 bases, with 6 bases remaining between them. From germline, CDR1 is MNHEY and CDR2 SMNVEV (reference sequence). DNA for the CDR3: TGTGCCAGCAGTTTATTAAATACCTACGAGCAGTACTTC. Translating gives CASSLLNTYEQYF.

The rearrangement joins TRBV6-5 to TRBJ2-5, with 7 bases identical to TRBD2. The ends lost 6 bases at V and 6 bases at J; junction bases unmatched: 13. Germline CDR1 reads MNHEY; CDR2 reads SVGAGI. This CDR3 comprises 15 residues. CDR3 sequence reads: CASSPTAGVFQTQYF. Here the CDR3 DNA reads TGTGCCAGCAGCCCTACGGCGGGAGTATTTCAGACCCAGTACTTC.

The gene calls are TRBV11-3 and TRBJ2-1, with 7 bases identical to TRBD2. Germline values: CDR1 SGHNT, CDR2 YENEEA. The ends lost 5 bases at V and 2 bases at J; junction bases unmatched: 9. This CDR3 contains 16 residues. In DNA, the CDR3 is TGTGCCAGCAGCATACAGACTAGCCCGACCTACAATGAGCAGTTCTTC. Its translation: CASSIQTSPTYNEQFF.